This T cell receptor beta chain was identified in a study of T and B cells in COVID-19 patients. Findings and limits, study-wide: CD4+, regulatory T cell, CD8+ and sorted SARS-CoV-2-responsive or tetramer+ T cells were not yet sequenced. Patients with COVID-19 reportedly showed strongly skewed T cell receptor beta variable and joining gene usage.

Blood genomic DNA input for TRB amplification was 250-500 ng. Comments on this clonotype: Its antigen remains unidentified.

BIOMED2 TRB-A/B primer pools were used in multiplex TRB PCR. TCRdb itself ran the multiplex PCR reads through MiXCR, one entry per CDR3 protein. This sample yields 20,000 to 30,000 distinct CDR3 sequences, of which around a third are seen a single time; roughly 1.7% belongs to the top ten. This CDR3 comprises 18 residues. Germline trimming cut 5 bases from V and 5 bases from J; bases unmatched to any gene: 13. In germline, CDR1 is MNHEY, CDR2 SMNVEV (reference sequence). Sequences were obtained from blood. The chain couples TRBV27 to TRBJ1-6, with 9 nucleotides matching TRBD1. The source of this sequence is a human donor who had recovered from COVID-19. CDR3 coding DNA: TGTGCCAGCAGTCAGTACAGGGGGCGCGGTTTGGATAATTCACCCCTCCACTTT. Its translation is CASSQYRGRGLDNSPLHF.